This T cell receptor beta chain stems from a study of cytomegalovirus exposure and HLA in healthy donors. A word on this clone: Its matching antigen is unknown.

V was pared by 3 bases and J by 9 bases, with 1 base of the junction left unmatched. The germline gives CDR1 MNHNS, CDR2 SASEGT. This CDR3 is 12 amino acids long. The PCR made use of 60 Vbeta and 13 Jbeta primers. Sequencing used immunoSEQ multiplex PCR; TCRdb keeps in-frame clones, though not all of them. The table has 75,000 to 95,000 clones, 70% to 90% seen once. Study-level findings and limits: Differences between HLA loci emerged in a later analysis of TCR association rates, with DRB1 most and HLA-C fewest. More clonal expansion characterized HLA-associated TCR beta chains than equally common others in a later analysis. Trimming of TCR beta V- and J-genes showed a link, identified in a later analysis, to a missense DCLRE1C variant.

The gene calls are TRBV6-1 and TRBJ1-5; 8 bases agree with TRBD1. The sequencing input was PBMCs. This clonotype was sampled from a man aged 18 to 29 in good health and CMV-seronegative. CDR3 loop: CASSDRGPPQHF. CDR3 in DNA: TGTGCCAGCAGTGACAGGGGGCCGCCCCAGCATTTT.